This T cell receptor beta chain comes out of a study of cytomegalovirus exposure and HLA in healthy donors. About this clone itself: The antigen remains unidentified.

The CDR3 runs to 15 residues. The germline V gene encodes CDR1 SNHLY and CDR2 FYNNEI. The ends lost 10 bases at V and 0 bases at J; junction bases unmatched: 11. The data were produced by immunoSEQ multiplex PCR, yet TCRdb's version contains in-frame clones alone and is incomplete. The sample records 150,000 to 200,000 clones, about 88% being singletons. Whole-study results and caveats: Three chains tied to CMV proved CMV antigen-specific in vitro.

Sample: PBMCs. This TCR was recovered from a woman under 30 in good health and CMV-seronegative. The chain carries TRBV2 and TRBJ2-7, with 8 bases that match TRBD2. The CDR3 loop reads CATSGGAPRSYEQYF. The CDR3 nucleotides read TGTGCCACCTCCGGGGGGGCCCCCCGCTCCTACGAGCAGTACTTC.